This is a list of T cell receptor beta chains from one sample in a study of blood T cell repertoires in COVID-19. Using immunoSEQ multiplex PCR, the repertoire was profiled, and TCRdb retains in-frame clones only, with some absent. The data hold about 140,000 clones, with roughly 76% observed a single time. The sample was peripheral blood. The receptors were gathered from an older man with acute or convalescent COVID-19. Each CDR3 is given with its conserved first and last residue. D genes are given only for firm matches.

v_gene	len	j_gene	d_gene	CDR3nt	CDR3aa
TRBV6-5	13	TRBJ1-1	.	TGTGCCAGCAGAACGGGGGGGAGCACTGAAGCTTTCTTT	CASRTGGSTEAFF
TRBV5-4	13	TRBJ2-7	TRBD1	TGTGCCAGCAGCCTTGACAGGGACGGCGAGCAGTACTTC	CASSLDRDGEQYF
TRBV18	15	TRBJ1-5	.	TGTGCCAGCTCACCGATGAGCGGGAGAGATCAGCCCCAGCATTTT	CASSPMSGRDQPQHF
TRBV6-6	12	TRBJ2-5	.	TGTGCCACCACAGGGTCCCCACTGGGCCAGTACTTC	CATTGSPLGQYF
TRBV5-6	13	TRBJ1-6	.	TGTGCCAGCAGCCGCTCCCGGGGGTCACCCCTCCACTTT	CASSRSRGSPLHF
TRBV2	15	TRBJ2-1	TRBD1	TGTGCCAGCAGTTTAACAGGGGCTCCCTACAATGAGCAGTTCTTC	CASSLTGAPYNEQFF
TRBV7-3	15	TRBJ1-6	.	TGTGCCAGCAGCTTATTTGCAGGGTCTAATTCACCCCTCCACTTT	CASSLFAGSNSPLHF
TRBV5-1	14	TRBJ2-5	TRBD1	TGCGCCAGCAGCCCCGGGACAGTACAAGAGACCCAGTACTTC	CASSPGTVQETQYF
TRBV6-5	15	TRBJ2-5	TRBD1	TGTGCCAGCAGCCTTTCTAGGGGGCCTCAAGAGACCCAGTACTTC	CASSLSRGPQETQYF
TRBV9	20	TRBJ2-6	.	TGTGCCAGCAGCGTAGGTCCCACCTCCGGGACAATCTCTGGGGCCAACGTCCTGACTTTC	CASSVGPTSGTISGANVLTF
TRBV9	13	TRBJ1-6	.	TGTGCCAGCAGCGCGTCGGGGGGTTCACCCCTCCACTTT	CASSASGGSPLHF
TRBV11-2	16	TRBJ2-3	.	TGTGCCAGCAGCTTAGATCGGGCAGGGGCGTTAGATACGCAGTATTTT	CASSLDRAGALDTQYF
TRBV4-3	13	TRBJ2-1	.	TGCGCCAGCAGCCTCCAAAGGGGCCTTGAGCAGTTCTTC	CASSLQRGLEQFF
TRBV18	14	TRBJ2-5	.	TGTGCCAGCTCCCTCCCCGGGGGTGCGGAGACCCAGTACTTC	CASSLPGGAETQYF
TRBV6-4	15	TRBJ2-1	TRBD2	TGTGCCAGCAGTATTTTAGCGGGGGGATTCAATGAGCAGTTCTTC	CASSILAGGFNEQFF
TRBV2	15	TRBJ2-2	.	TGTGCCAGCAGTGAGGTGACTGCCAACACCGGGGAGCTGTTTTTT	CASSEVTANTGELFF
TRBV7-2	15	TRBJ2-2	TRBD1	TGTGCCAGCAGCTTGGGACAGGGGGCTGCCGGGGAGCTGTTTTTT	CASSLGQGAAGELFF
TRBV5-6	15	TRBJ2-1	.	TGTGCCAGCAGCCCGGGAGCATTTTCTTACAATGAGCAGTTCTTC	CASSPGAFSYNEQFF
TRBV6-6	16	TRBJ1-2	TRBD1	TGTGCCAGCAGGGGAGGACCGGGACAGGGAGAATATGGCTACACCTTC	CASRGGPGQGEYGYTF
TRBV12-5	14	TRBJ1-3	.	TGTGCTAGTGGTTTGGATGGCATGGGAGCCACCATATATTTT	CASGLDGMGATIYF
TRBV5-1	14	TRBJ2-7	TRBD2	TGCGCCAGCAGCTCCGGACTAGCGGGGGACCCTGAGTACTTC	CASSSGLAGDPEYF
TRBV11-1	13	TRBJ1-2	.	TGTGCCAGCAGCCCTGACGGGGAATATGGCTACACCTTC	CASSPDGEYGYTF
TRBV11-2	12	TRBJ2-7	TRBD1	TGTGCTAGCGGACAGGGGGCATACGAGCAGTACTTC	CASGQGAYEQYF
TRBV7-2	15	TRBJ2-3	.	TGTGCCAGCAGCTTAAGGTCGGGGGGCACAGATACGCAGTATTTT	CASSLRSGGTDTQYF